The 28 T cell receptor beta chains reported below all come from one sample, sequenced in a study of blood T cell repertoires in COVID-19. Produced via immunoSEQ multiplex PCR; TCRdb's table is partial and in-frame only. The data contain over 200,000 clones, 88% of them singletons. The specimen was PBMCs or T cells enriched from blood (not recorded which). Receptors originate from a woman in her 30s who had been exposed to COVID-19.

V usage is TRBV6-6 and J usage is TRBJ2-7; no clear D gene. Per germline, CDR1 MNHNY and CDR2 SVGAGI (reference sequence). Trimming cost V 5 bases and J 6 bases, with 8 bases left between them. The CDR3 has 11 amino acids. CDR3 amino acids: CASSPGGEQYF. Written as DNA, the CDR3 is TGTGCCAGCAGTCCCGGCGGCGAGCAGTACTTC.

This rearrangement joins TRBV9 to TRBJ1-2; no reliable D call. Trimming pared 7 bases from V and 4 bases from J, leaving 11 bases between. The CDR3 totals 12 residues. CDR1 SGDLS and CDR2 YYNGEE come from the germline V gene. In DNA form, the CDR3 reads TGTGCCAGCGGGGAGGGCGCCTATGGCTACACCTTC. It yields the protein CASGEGAYGYTF. The variable domain in full, completed from reference TRBV9 and TRBJ1-2, reads DSGVTQTPKHLITATGQRVTLRCSPRSGDLSVYWYQQSLDQGLQFLIQYYNGEERAKGNILERFSAQQFPDLHSELNLSSLELGDSALYFCASGEGAYGYTFGSGTRLTVV.

This chain connects TRBV27 to TRBJ1-1, with 7 bases that match TRBD1. Germline values: CDR1 MNHEY, CDR2 SMNVEV (reference sequence). The trim removed 4 bases at V and 11 bases at J, leaving 10 bases unmatched. The CDR3 spans 13 residues. CDR3 in amino acids: CASSSRPTGTAFF. CDR3 sequence (DNA): TGTGCCAGCAGTTCCCGCCCGACAGGGACGGCTTTCTTT.

This chain connects TRBV4-1 to TRBJ2-1; D is perhaps TRBD1 (5 bases). V shed 1 base and J shed 3 bases, with 13 bases lying between them. The CDR3 sequence is 16 residues long. Germline V gene sequence: CDR1 MGHRA, CDR2 YSYEKL. CDR3: CASSQGTQGGYNEQFF. The CDR3 coding sequence is TGCGCCAGCAGCCAAGGTACCCAGGGTGGCTACAATGAGCAGTTCTTC.

J is TRBJ1-2 and V is TRBV6-5; 8 nucleotides line up with TRBD1. J lost 8 bases, V lost 2 bases, and 13 bases had no gene match. This CDR3 spans 16 amino acids. CDR1 is MNHEY and CDR2 is SVGAGI in the germline V gene. CDR3 region: CASSYKGTGRYGGYTF. The CDR3 DNA is TGTGCCAGCAGTTACAAGGGGACAGGCCGGTACGGAGGCTACACCTTC.

V and J are TRBV28 and TRBJ1-5; 8 bases fit TRBD1. The germline gives CDR1 MDHEN, CDR2 SYDVKM. Trimming took 6 bases from V and 5 from J; bases not matched to a gene: 9. The CDR3 spans 15 residues. In nucleotides, the CDR3 is TGTGCCAGCAGCCTACTGGACAGGGCGCATCAGCCCCAGCATTTT. Protein sequence: CASSLLDRAHQPQHF.

The chain has TRBV11-2 and TRBJ2-5, with TRBD2 as a possible D gene (5 bases). Deletions cut 1 base from V and 5 bases from J, with 11 bases between. CDR1 is SGHAT and CDR2 is FQNNGV in the germline V gene. CDR3 length equals 14 residues. CDR3 nucleotide sequence: TGTGCCAGCAGCTTAGCGGGAAAAAGGGAGACCCAGTACTTC. As protein: CASSLAGKRETQYF.

This chain connects TRBV2 to TRBJ1-2; 9 bases match TRBD1. The CDR3 is 16 residues long. Germline V lookup: CDR1 SNHLY, CDR2 FYNNEI. V was pared by 7 bases and J by 4 bases, with 13 bases of the junction left unmatched. As DNA, the CDR3 is TGTGCCAGCAAGGCCAAACAGGGGGCGCCCGTCTATGGCTACACCTTC. Its translation is CASKAKQGAPVYGYTF. The full variable domain, its missing parts supplied by reference TRBV2 and TRBJ1-2, is EPEVTQTPSHQVTQMGQEVILRCVPISNHLYFYWYRQILGQKVEFLVSFYNNEISEKSEIFDDQFSVERPDGSNFTLKIRSTKLEDSAMYFCASKAKQGAPVYGYTFGSGTRLTVV.

V and J are TRBV19 and TRBJ2-7, with 8 nucleotides matching TRBD1. V was clipped by 2 bases and J by 5 bases; unmatched bases: 17. The CDR3 spans 18 residues. CDR1 LNHDA and CDR2 SQIVND come from the germline V gene (reference sequence). The CDR3 bases are TGTGCCAGTAGTATATATTTTAGCAGCGTGGACAGGGTCCACGAGCAGTACTTC. Residues: CASSIYFSSVDRVHEQYF.

The rearrangement uses TRBV25-1 and TRBJ2-7; 8 nucleotides align to TRBD2. Per the germline V gene, CDR1 is MGHDK and CDR2 is SYGVNS. This CDR3 spans 16 amino acids. V lost 0 bases and J lost 4; bases outside the gene matches: 8. CDR3 sequence (DNA): TGTGCCAGCAGTGAATACACTAGCGGAAACTTTTACGAGCAGTACTTC. This translates into CASSEYTSGNFYEQYF.

This clone occurred a few times. V usage is TRBV10-3 and J usage is TRBJ1-1; D is possibly TRBD1 (6 bases). CDR1 ENHRY and CDR2 SYGVKD come from the germline V gene. The V end was cut by 7 bases, the J end by 2 bases, with 20 bases between. The CDR3 is 16 residues long. The CDR3 DNA is TGTGCCATCAAAATTGGGTCAGGGGCCCCCAACACTGAAGCTTTCTTT. It specifies CAIKIGSGAPNTEAFF.

The genes are TRBV10-1 and TRBJ2-2, with no clear D. CDR3 length: 13 amino acids. Germline CDR1 WNHNN, CDR2 SYGVQD (reference sequence). Between the trimmed V and J ends, which lost 3 bases and 3 bases, there was a span of 5 bases. The CDR3 spells CASSEQYTGELFF. The DNA of the CDR3 is TGCGCCAGCAGTGAACAGTACACCGGGGAGCTGTTTTTT.

This clone was picked up one time. This chain links TRBV28 with TRBJ2-7; possibly TRBD1 for D (5 bases). The CDR3 extends over 13 amino acids. CDR1 is MDHEN and CDR2 is SYDVKM in the germline V gene. Trimming shortened V by 3 bases and J by 2 bases, and 8 bases separated the two germline ends. CDR3: CASSFTGTYEQYF. Here the CDR3 DNA reads TGTGCCAGCAGTTTTACAGGAACCTACGAGCAGTACTTC.

The chain couples TRBV6-5 to TRBJ1-6; 11 positions agree with TRBD1. Germline V gene sequence: CDR1 MNHEY, CDR2 SVGAGI. CDR3 size: 14 residues. V was clipped by 6 bases and J by 9 bases; unmatched bases: 4. The DNA of the CDR3 is TGTGCCAGCAGACCCGGGACAGGGGGTTCACCCCTCCACTTT. It translates to CASRPGTGGSPLHF.

The chain carries TRBV12-5 and TRBJ2-2; D call uncertain. From germline, CDR1 is LGHNT and CDR2 FRNRAP. V was pared by 3 bases and J by 3 bases, with 8 bases between. This CDR3 is built from 14 residues. The CDR3 coding sequence is TGTGCTAGTGGTTTTGAGACATACACCGGGGAGCTGTTTTTT. It codes for CASGFETYTGELFF.

The chain has TRBV29-1 and TRBJ2-3; 8 nucleotides align to TRBD2. Germline V lookup: CDR1 SQVTM, CDR2 ANQGSEA. The CDR3 has 14 amino acids. V lost 6 bases, J lost 4 bases, and 9 bases stayed unmatched. CDR3 nucleotide sequence: TGCAGCGTCGCGGGACTAGTTGGAGCAGATACGCAGTATTTT. It yields the protein CSVAGLVGADTQYF.

This chain joins TRBV19 and TRBJ2-1; 9 nucleotides agree with TRBD2. Germline CDR1 reads LNHDA; CDR2 reads SQIVND (reference sequence). Losses at the gene ends were 5 bases for V and 8 bases for J; bases not matched to a gene: 13. The CDR3 sequence is 16 residues long. For the CDR3, the DNA is TGTGCCAGTAGTCGGGCAGGTAGCGGGAGAATATATGAGCAGTTCTTC. Translated, it gives CASSRAGSGRIYEQFF.

The V and J genes are TRBV10-3 and TRBJ1-2; D possibly corresponds to TRBD1 (5 bases). This CDR3 spans 13 amino acids. Trimming shortened V by 4 bases and J by 1 base, and 7 bases separated the two germline ends. Germline CDR1 and CDR2: ENHRY and SYGVKD. The DNA for the CDR3 is TGTGCCATCAGTGCCCAGGGTAACTATGGCTACACCTTC. Amino acids: CAISAQGNYGYTF.

The V call is TRBV18, the J call TRBJ1-5, with 9 bases that match TRBD1. The CDR3 is 16 residues long. The germline V gene encodes CDR1 KGHSH and CDR2 LQKENI. Trimming took 0 bases from V and 5 from J; bases not matched to a gene: 5. The CDR3 loop reads CASSPPDRGWYQPQHF. For the CDR3, the DNA is TGTGCCAGCTCACCACCGGACAGGGGTTGGTATCAGCCCCAGCATTTT.

V is TRBV7-3 and J is TRBJ2-1; 7 bases are a match to TRBD1. Germline CDR1 reads SGHTA; CDR2 reads FQGTGA. V trimming: 1 base; J trimming: 2 bases; junction bases outside the gene matches: 5. CDR3 length: 16 residues. Here the CDR3 DNA reads TGTGCCAGCAGCTTAAAGCCCGGGACAGCCTACAATGAGCAGTTCTTC. This codes for CASSLKPGTAYNEQFF.

The count of this clone is one. The chain is built from TRBV29-1 and TRBJ2-7; 12 bases align to TRBD2. Germline assignment: CDR1 SQVTM and CDR2 ANQGSEA. The CDR3 is 17 amino acids. V lost 4 bases and J lost 3; bases outside the gene matches: 13. Written as DNA, the CDR3 is TGCAGCGTTGCCTTAGGACTAGCGGGAACCGGGAACTACGAGCAGTACTTC. This encodes CSVALGLAGTGNYEQYF.

The V gene is TRBV6-9, the J gene TRBJ2-1; TRBD2 matches 8 bases. This CDR3 region has 15 residues. V trimming: 2 bases; J trimming: 8 bases; junction bases outside the gene matches: 8. Germline assignment: CDR1 MNHGY and CDR2 SVAAGI. CDR3 DNA: TGTGCCAGCAGTTATCGGCAGCGGGAGACGCATGAGCAGTTCTTC. This codes for CASSYRQRETHEQFF.

CDR3 in amino acids: CASEWGPGTTDRKQYF. Written as DNA, the CDR3 is TGTGCCAGTGAATGGGGGCCCGGGACTACCGATCGGAAGCAGTACTTC. The V call is TRBV19, the J call TRBJ2-7; tentative D call: TRBD2 (7 bases). The CDR3 has 16 amino acids. With 8 bases removed from V and 8 bases from J, the gap between germline ends came to 28 bases. Germline CDR1 and CDR2: LNHDA and SQIVND (reference sequence).

The chain joins TRBV15 to TRBJ1-3, with D tentatively TRBD1 (6 bases). This CDR3 has 14 amino acids. Between the trimmed V and J ends, which lost 3 bases and 4 bases, there was a span of 10 bases. The germline V gene encodes CDR1 LNHNV and CDR2 YYDKDF (reference sequence). Here the CDR3 DNA reads TGTGCCACCAGCAGCCGAAGGGGGGGAAACACCATATATTTT. Translation gives CATSSRRGGNTIYF.

The chain couples TRBV6-5 to TRBJ1-1; D may be TRBD1 (6 bases). CDR3 length: 14 amino acids. The V and J ends lost 2 bases and 11 bases respectively, with 18 bases between them. Germline V lookup: CDR1 MNHEY, CDR2 SVGAGI. In DNA form, the CDR3 reads TGTGCCAGCAGTTACGATACAGGGTCTCCACCGGCTTTCTTT. This sequence encodes CASSYDTGSPPAFF.

There are many counts of this clone. The gene calls are TRBV7-9 and TRBJ2-4; D call uncertain. The CDR3 loop spans 16 amino acids. In germline, CDR1 is SEHNR, CDR2 FQNEAQ (reference sequence). V lost 1 base, J lost 0 bases, and 10 bases lay in between. The CDR3 sequence is CASSLGAGLAKNIQYF. The CDR3 nucleotides are TGTGCCAGCAGCTTAGGGGCTGGTCTAGCCAAAAACATTCAGTACTTC.

J is TRBJ2-5 and V is TRBV14; 10 positions match TRBD2. The CDR3 sequence is 17 residues long. V gave up 4 bases and J gave up 4 bases; unmatched junction bases: 12. CDR1 and CDR2 (germline): SGHDN, FVKESK. Here the CDR3 DNA reads TGTGCCAGCAGCCCTATTCCGGGACTAGCGCACCTAGAGACCCAGTACTTC. Residues: CASSPIPGLAHLETQYF.

This clone appeared once. V and J are TRBV3-1 (or the pseudogene TRBV3-2) and TRBJ1-6; the D is unclear. The CDR3 is 13 amino acids. Trimming left V 5 bases short and J 8 bases short, with 10 bases between. Germline V gives CDR1 LGHDT, CDR2 YNNKEL (reference sequence). The CDR3, as DNA: TGTGCCAGCAGCTTCTACCTTGATTCACCCCTCCACTTT. Translation: CASSFYLDSPLHF.